This T cell receptor beta chain is drawn from a study of shared clonotypes between healthy human individuals. Study-level results: Memory subsets had estimated richness that was generally smaller than that of naive subsets. In contrast to clonotypes shared by all four donors, non-shared clonotypes had lower generation probabilities.

There are 14 residues in the CDR3. Germline V gene sequence: CDR1 GTSNPN, CDR2 SVGIG (reference sequence). After removal of 1 base from V and 4 bases from J, the junction contained 4 bases not matched to a gene. The assay was immunoSEQ multiplex PCR, and TCRdb's table has in-frame clones only and misses some. The table lists 800,000 to 950,000 clones, 96% of them singletons. Naive CD8 cells were CD45RO-negative, positively selected for CCR7, excluding terminally differentiated effector memory CD45RA+ cells. As for this clone: Antigen specificity is unknown.

This TCR was sampled from a man aged 25 to 40 in good health. The J gene is TRBJ1-5, the V gene TRBV30; 7 bases are a match to TRBD1. The sequencing sample was made of naive CD8+ T cells sorted from blood. The CDR3 spells CAWSGAGGNQPQHF. CDR3 bases: TGTGCCTGGAGTGGGGCAGGGGGAAATCAGCCCCAGCATTTT.